This TCR beta chain was recorded in a study of tumor-infiltrating lymphocytes in primary liver carcinoma. This clonotype was counted only a few times. The source material, roughly 18-32 mg of unsorted bulk tissue, was used to co-extract RNA and DNA. TCR beta cDNA was prepared out of roughly 500 ng total RNA by means of a constant-region primer. Employing slightly modified ARM-PCR, three nested multiplex PCR rounds were run, and these gave rise to the TCR beta libraries. With TRBV1-TRBV30 forward primers and a C-beta reverse primer, the first two PCR rounds were run for about 10 cycles each. A single record per CDR3 protein comes from TCRdb applying MiXCR to the multiplex PCR reads. The table lists some 30,000 distinct CDR3 sequences, about 79% of them singletons. The germline CDR1 and CDR2 sequences are SGHAT and FQNNGV. CDR3 length: 16 amino acids. V dropped 2 bases and J dropped 4; count of bases not matched to a gene: 7.

Sequenced sample: liver tumor tissue from sampling region 5. Subset described: tumor region T5, tumor centre. The V call is TRBV11-2, the J call TRBJ2-1; TRBD2 matches at 8 bases. The TCR originated in a man aged 35-49 years with primary liver carcinoma and hepatitis B virus infection. The CDR3: CASSLFSGLGYNEQFF. Written as DNA, the CDR3 is TGTGCCAGCAGCTTATTTTCGGGACTAGGGTACAATGAGCAGTTCTTC.